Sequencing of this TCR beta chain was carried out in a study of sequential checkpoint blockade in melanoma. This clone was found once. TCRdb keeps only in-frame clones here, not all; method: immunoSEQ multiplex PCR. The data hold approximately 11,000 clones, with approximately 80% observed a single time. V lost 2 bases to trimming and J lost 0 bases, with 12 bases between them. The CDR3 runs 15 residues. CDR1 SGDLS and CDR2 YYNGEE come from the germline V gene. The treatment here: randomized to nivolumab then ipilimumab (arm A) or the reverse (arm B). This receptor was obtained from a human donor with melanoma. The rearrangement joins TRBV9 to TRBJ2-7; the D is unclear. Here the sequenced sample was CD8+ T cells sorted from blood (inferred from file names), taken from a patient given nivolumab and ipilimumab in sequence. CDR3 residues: CASSVMTDPSYEQYF. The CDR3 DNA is TGTGCCAGCAGCGTGATGACTGATCCCTCCTACGAGCAGTACTTC.